A selection of T cell receptor beta chains follows, all from one sample in a study of read filtering for tumor transcriptome and immune sequencing. TCRdb itself ran the reads through MiXCR, one entry per CDR3 protein. The top ten hold 15% to 20% of the sample, which has about 58,000 distinct CDR3 sequences, 12% seen once. Sequencing was done on a sample of a population of CD138-negative cells sorted from bone marrow. These receptors came from a donor at least 40 years old with multiple myeloma. Each CDR3 is given with its conserved first and last residue. D genes are given only for firm matches. Expanded clones are given a class, and other clones once, few, many or no size at all.

>many|NA|TRBV7-2|TRBJ2-1
TGTGCCAGCAGCCCCTCCAGGGTATCAAATGAGCAGTTCTTC
CASSPSRVSNEQFF
>many|NA|TRBV20-1|TRBJ2-4
TGCAGTGCTTCAGGGGAAGTAGGTGGCATTCAGTACTTC
CSASGEVGGIQYF
>many|NA|TRBV11-2|TRBJ1-1
TGTGCCAGCAGCCTTCGGACGGGAGTAGGCACTGAAGCTTTCTTT
CASSLRTGVGTEAFF
>many|TRBD2|TRBV9|TRBJ2-1
TGTGCCAGACCCCCGATCCGACTAGCGGGGGACTCCTACAATGAGCAGTTCTTC
CARPPIRLAGDSYNEQFF
>few|NA|TRBV4-1|TRBJ1-2
TGCGCCAGCAGCCAAGAGCGGCAGGGGAGAAACTATGGCTTCACCTTC
CASSQERQGRNYGFTF
>many|TRBD1|TRBV11-2|TRBJ1-4
TGTGCCAGCAGCTTCCGACAGGGGCGCAATGAAAAACTGTTTTTT
CASSFRQGRNEKLFF
>NA|NA|TRBV18|TRBJ2-2
TGTGCCAGCTCGCCAGTCAGAGACACCGGGGAGCTGTCTTTT
CASSPVRDTGELSF
>many|TRBD2|TRBV30|TRBJ2-5
TGTGCCTGGAGACTAGCGGGGGACCAAGAGACCCAGTACTTC
CAWRLAGDQETQYF
>many|NA|TRBV5-1|TRBJ2-5
TGCGCCAGCAGCCCCCAAGAAAGCAGAGGGGAGACCCAGTACTTC
CASSPQESRGETQYF
>many|TRBD1|TRBV10-3|TRBJ2-7
TGTGCCATCAGAGGGACAGGATCAACCTACGAGCAGTACTTC
CAIRGTGSTYEQYF
>NA|TRBD2|TRBV7-2|TRBJ2-1
TGTGCCAGCAGCTCCGGGGTAGCGGGGGGGATTGAGCAGTTCTTC
CASSSGVAGGIEQFF
>many|TRBD2|TRBV4-2|TRBJ2-5
TGTGCCAGCAGCCTATCAGAAGCGGGGGGGCAAGAGACCCAGTACTTC
CASSLSEAGGQETQYF
>many|NA|TRBV19|TRBJ1-5
TGTGCCAGTAGTAGCGGCAGAGTCAATCAGCCCCAGCATTTT
CASSSGRVNQPQHF
>few|NA|TRBV18|TRBJ1-3
TGTGCCAGCTCACCAGCGACCGCTCGCGGAAACACCATATATTTT
CASSPATARGNTIYF
>NA|NA|TRBV25-1|TRBJ1-1
TGTGCCAGCAGTGAATATGACGGAGATGATAGATCGAACACTGAAGCTTTCTTT
CASSEYDGDDRSNTEAFF
>many|NA|TRBV4-2|TRBJ1-4
TGTGCCAGCAGCCAAGATAGGGCAGGGAGGGGAAAACTGTTTTTT
CASSQDRAGRGKLFF
>many|NA|TRBV5-6|TRBJ2-7
TGTGCCAGCAGCTTGGTTGGGCAGGGTGGCCACGAGCAGTACTTC
CASSLVGQGGHEQYF
>many|NA|TRBV5-1|TRBJ2-5
TGCGCCAGCAGCGGGACACAAGGGGGAGAGACCCAGTACTTC
CASSGTQGGETQYF
>many|NA|TRBV7-9|TRBJ2-3
TGTGCCAGCAGCTTACTGGAGGCAGATACGCAGTATTTT
CASSLLEADTQYF
>many|NA|TRBV29-1|TRBJ2-2
TGCAGCGTAGGGGTCTCCTTGGGAGTCGGGGAGCTGTTTTTT
CSVGVSLGVGELFF
>few|NA|TRBV29-1|TRBJ2-3
TGCAGCGTTGCGGCTTTGGGCACAGATACGCAGTATTTT
CSVAALGTDTQYF
>many|NA|TRBV7-3|TRBJ2-2
TGTGCCAGCAGCTTAAGACCTGCGAACACCGGGGAGCTGTTTTTT
CASSLRPANTGELFF
>NA|NA|TRBV29-1|TRBJ1-1
TGCAGCGTGCGACGGATGAACACTGAAGCTTTCTTT
CSVRRMNTEAFF
>many|NA|TRBV9|TRBJ1-4
TGTGCCAGCAGCCCCCCCGGCGGACGGAAAAATGAAAAACTGTTTTTT
CASSPPGGRKNEKLFF
>many|NA|TRBV29-1|TRBJ2-3
TGCAGCGTTGTAGCAACCGCCCCTAGCACAGATACGCAGTATTTT
CSVVATAPSTDTQYF